The T cell receptor (beta chain) under discussion was sequenced for a study of blood T cell repertoires in COVID-19. Study information: The analysed material was cDNA or gDNA that came from T cells, B-cell-depleted T cells, or PBMCs.

Repertoires were generated with immunoSEQ multiplex PCR, while TCRdb's copy carries only in-frame clones and drops some. The repertoire includes 110,000 to 150,000 clones, over 75% of them detected once, and over 4% sits in the top ten. Trimming took 4 bases from V and 1 from J, leaving 11 bases between them. This CDR3 has 15 residues. Looked up from germline, CDR1 is MNHEY and CDR2 is SVGAGI. The receptor comes from a woman in her forties or fifties with acute or convalescent COVID-19. The rearrangement links TRBV6-5 to TRBJ1-5; D remains unclear. Sample: peripheral blood. CDR3 sequence: CASSSSQMSNQPQHF. The DNA for the CDR3 is TGTGCCAGCAGTTCTTCCCAGATGAGCAATCAGCCCCAGCATTTT.